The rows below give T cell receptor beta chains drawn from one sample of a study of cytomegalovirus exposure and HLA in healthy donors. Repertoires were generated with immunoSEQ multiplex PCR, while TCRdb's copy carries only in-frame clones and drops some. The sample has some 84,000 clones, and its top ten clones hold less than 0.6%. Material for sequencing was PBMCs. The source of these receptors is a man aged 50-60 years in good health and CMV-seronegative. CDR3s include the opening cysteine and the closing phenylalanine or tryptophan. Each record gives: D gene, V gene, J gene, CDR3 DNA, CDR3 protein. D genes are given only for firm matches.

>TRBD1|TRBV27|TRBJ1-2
TGTGCCAGCAGGGGGACAGGGGGGAACTATGGCTACACCTTC
CASRGTGGNYGYTF
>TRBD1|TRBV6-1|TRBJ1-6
TGTGCCAGCAGTGGCCGGACAGGGACCCCCCGCAATTCACCCCTCCACTTT
CASSGRTGTPRNSPLHF
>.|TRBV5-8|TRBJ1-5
TGTGCCAGCAGCCTTTACGGGGATAGCAATCAGCCCCAGCATTTT
CASSLYGDSNQPQHF
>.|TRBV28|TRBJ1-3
TGTGCCAGCAGTTTTAGCGGTTCCATTCACTCTGGAAACACCATATATTTT
CASSFSGSIHSGNTIYF
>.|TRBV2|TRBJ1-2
TGTGCCAGCAGTGAACAGGCAAACTATGGCTACACCTTC
CASSEQANYGYTF
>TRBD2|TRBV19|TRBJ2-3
TGTGCCAGTAGTATCCCCAATAGCGGGAGACACACAGATACGCAGTATTTT
CASSIPNSGRHTDTQYF
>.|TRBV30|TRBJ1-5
TGTGCCTGGAGGAGAGATAGCAATCAGCCCCAGCATTTT
CAWRRDSNQPQHF
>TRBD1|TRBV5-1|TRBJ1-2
TGCGCCAGCAGCTGGGGACAGGGGAACTATGGCTACACCTTC
CASSWGQGNYGYTF
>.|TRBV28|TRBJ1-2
TGTGCCAGCAGACTTTCAGGGGACTATGGCTACACCTTC
CASRLSGDYGYTF
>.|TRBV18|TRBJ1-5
TGTGCCAGCTCACCGGGAGGGGGGAAGAATCAGCCCCAGCATTTT
CASSPGGGKNQPQHF
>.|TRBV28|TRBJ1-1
TGTGCCAGCAACAGGATGAACACTGAAGCTTTCTTT
CASNRMNTEAFF
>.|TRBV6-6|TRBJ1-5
TGTGCCAGCAGCCCCCAAGGGGATGATCAGCCCCAGCATTTT
CASSPQGDDQPQHF
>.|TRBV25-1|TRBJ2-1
TGTGCCAGCAGTGAATACCCCGGGGGCTCCTACAATGAGCAGTTCTTC
CASSEYPGGSYNEQFF
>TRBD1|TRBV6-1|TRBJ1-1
TGTGCCATCCGGGGGACAGGGTTTACTGAAGCTTTCTTT
CAIRGTGFTEAFF
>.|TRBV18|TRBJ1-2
TGTGCCAGCTCACCAACTGCCGTGAGGTCTTATGGCTACACCTTC
CASSPTAVRSYGYTF
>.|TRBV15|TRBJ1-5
TGTGCCACCAGCAGCGACAGCCCTTACAATCAGCCCCAGCATTTT
CATSSDSPYNQPQHF
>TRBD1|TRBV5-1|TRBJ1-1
TGCGCCAGCAGCCTTCAGACAGGGGGCAGGGGATTGGGGACTGAAGCTTTCTTT
CASSLQTGGRGLGTEAFF
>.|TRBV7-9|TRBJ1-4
TGTGCCAGCAGCTTAGAGGGAGCGGGGGAAAAACTGTTTTTT
CASSLEGAGEKLFF
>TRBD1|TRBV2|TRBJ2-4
TGTGCCAGCAGTGAAACCGGGACAGACCCACGGATTCAGTACTTC
CASSETGTDPRIQYF